This passage covers 19 T cell receptor beta chains from one sample sequenced in a study of vaccination and CD4 T cells after COVID-19 (dated by TCRdb to between 2020 and 2023). These receptors have no known antigen. The sample's treatment or condition label is to be understood as: roughly 10-day PBMC culture with coronavirus spike peptide pools or control peptides (ViraFEST assay). CD4+ T cells from unexposed donors were collected before the COVID-19 pandemic (2011-2018). The library was generated by PCR. Instrument used: Illumina iSeq 100. DNA from cultured CD4+ T cells was subjected to TCR sequencing with the Oncomine TCR Beta short-read assay at the Johns Hopkins FTIC core. TCRdb cleaned the public reads at Q25 with fastp, built clones with MiXCR and kept in-frame beta chains. Under each unique CDR3 protein, matching rows form one entry showing the most common genes and DNA. Present in this sample are around 4,500 distinct CDR3 sequences, around 64% of which were seen just once. The ten most abundant clones make up less than 40% of the sample.

Sequencing input: CD4+ T cells from blood, cultured in vitro. The receptor set was obtained from a human donor in good health.

The chain employs TRBV5-1 and TRBJ2-7, with 8 bases aligning to TRBD1. V dropped 3 bases and J dropped 6; count of bases not matched to a gene: 8. Germline V lookup: CDR1 SGHRS, CDR2 YFSETQ. CDR3 length: 14 residues. CDR3: CASSSTTGAGEQYF. The CDR3 DNA follows: TGCGCCAGCAGCTCAACGACAGGGGCCGGCGAGCAGTACTTC.

This clonotype was picked up a small number of times. V usage is TRBV28 and J usage is TRBJ1-1; no firm D call. Trimming left V 2 bases short and J 0 bases short, with 10 bases between. The CDR3 sequence is 15 residues long. CDR1 and CDR2 from the germline V gene are MDHEN and SYDVKM. In DNA, the CDR3 is TGTGCCAGCAGTTTAGTCGGCCCGATGAACACTGAAGCTTTCTTT. This codes for CASSLVGPMNTEAFF.

The chain has TRBV20-1 and TRBJ1-4, with TRBD1 matching 10 bases. Germline V gene data show CDR1 as DFQATT and CDR2 as SNEGSKA (reference sequence). J lost 8 bases, V lost 6 bases, and 9 bases had no gene match. The length of the CDR3 is 14 residues. CDR3 region: CSAYIPGQGEKLFF. CDR3 sequence (DNA): TGCAGTGCCTATATACCGGGACAGGGGGAAAAACTGTTTTTT.

V gene TRBV6-1 combines with J gene TRBJ1-2, with unresolved D. Germline loops: CDR1 MNHNS, CDR2 SASEGT. V lost 0 bases to trimming and J lost 4 bases, with 6 bases between them. The CDR3 loop spans 13 amino acids. CDR3 sequence (DNA): TGTGCCAGCAGTGAAGCCACATCCTATGGCTACACCTTC. Protein: CASSEATSYGYTF.

Concerning this clonotype itself: This CDR3 is missing its conserved last phenylalanine or tryptophan, likely due to a read error. The chain uses TRBV7-6 and TRBJ1-1, with D possibly TRBD1 on 6 matching bases. Trimming stripped 5 bases from V and 6 bases from J, with 13 bases between. The germline V gene encodes CDR1 SGHVS and CDR2 FNYEAQ. The length of the CDR3 is 13 residues. CDR3 DNA sequence: TGTGCCAGCAGCCCTACGCAGGGGTCTGAAGCTTTCTCT. Amino acids: CASSPTQGSEAFS.

This clonotype appeared a single time. This chain connects TRBV7-8 to TRBJ1-4, with D possibly matching TRBD1 (5 bases). The V end lost 2 bases, the J end lost 3 bases, and 16 bases lay between the germline ends. CDR1 and CDR2 (germline): SGHVS, FQNEAQ. This CDR3 has 17 amino acids. CDR3: CASSLRRGGGANEKLFF. CDR3 DNA sequence: TGTGCCAGCAGCTTACGCCGGGGGGGGGGAGCTAATGAAAAACTGTTTTTT.

The J gene is TRBJ1-6, the V gene TRBV6-5; possible D gene TRBD1, 5 bases. The V end was cut by 2 bases, the J end by 7 bases, with 12 bases between. The germline V gene has CDR1 MNHEY and CDR2 SVGAGI. The CDR3 contains 15 residues. This CDR3 reads CASSYGAGNNSPLHF. CDR3 DNA sequence: TGTGCCAGCAGTTACGGCGCAGGGAACAATTCACCCCTCCACTTT.

The V gene is TRBV5-4, the J gene TRBJ1-6; D gene ambiguous. The CDR3 extends over 15 amino acids. The germline V and J ends were trimmed by 0 bases and 3 bases, with 7 bases remaining between them. The V gene's germline CDR1 is SGHNT and CDR2 YYREEE (reference sequence). CDR3 loop: CASSLEASYNSPLHF. CDR3 in DNA: TGTGCCAGCAGCTTGGAGGCCAGCTATAATTCACCCCTCCACTTT. The variable domain in full, completed from reference TRBV5-4 and TRBJ1-6, reads ETGVTQSPTHLIKTRGQQVTLRCSSQSGHNTVSWYQQALGQGPQFIFQYYREEENGRGNFPPRFSGLQFPNYSSELNVNALELDDSALYLCASSLEASYNSPLHFGNGTRLTVT.

The genes are TRBV10-3 and TRBJ2-5; tentatively, D is TRBD2 (6 bases). This CDR3 is 13 amino acids long. The germline V gene has CDR1 ENHRY and CDR2 SYGVKD. Deletions cut 7 bases from V and 3 bases from J, with 12 bases between. The CDR3 is CAITSGLEETQYF. CDR3 bases: TGTGCCATCACCTCGGGACTGGAAGAGACCCAGTACTTC.

This sequence joins TRBV27 and TRBJ1-1, with 9 bases fitting TRBD1. This CDR3 has 16 amino acids. The ends lost 6 bases at V and 5 bases at J; junction bases unmatched: 13. Looked up from germline, CDR1 is MNHEY and CDR2 is SMNVEV (reference sequence). The CDR3 DNA reads TGTGCCAGCAGACATGGCCCGGGACAGGGTAAAACTGAAGCTTTCTTT. Protein sequence: CASRHGPGQGKTEAFF.

This CDR3 is CASSPRQGKNTEAFF. The DNA of the CDR3 is TGTGCCAGCAGCCCGAGACAGGGGAAGAACACTGAAGCTTTCTTT. The rearrangement uses TRBV7-8 and TRBJ1-1; 8 bases fit TRBD1. Germline CDR1 reads SGHVS; CDR2 reads FQNEAQ. The V and J ends lost 5 bases and 1 base, in that order; junction bases with no gene match: 6. The CDR3 is 15 residues long.

The chain uses TRBV7-2 and TRBJ2-3; 14 positions match TRBD2. Germline-derived CDR1 and CDR2 are SGHTA and FQGNSA. CDR3 size: 16 residues. The ends lost 6 bases at V and 4 bases at J; junction bases unmatched: 6. The CDR3 DNA reads TGTGCCAGCAGACCCGGGACTAGCGGGAGCGCAGATACGCAGTATTTT. As protein: CASRPGTSGSADTQYF. The full variable domain, with the rest looked up from reference TRBV7-2 and TRBJ2-3, is GAGVSQSPSNKVTEKGKDVELRCDPISGHTALYWYRQSLGQGLEFLIYFQGNSAPDKSGLPSDRFSAERTGGSVSTLTIQRTQQEDSAVYLCASRPGTSGSADTQYFGPGTRLTVL.

This clonotype was seen a handful of times. V gene TRBV11-2 combines with J gene TRBJ1-1; D remains unclear. This CDR3 is built from 15 residues. The germline V and J ends were trimmed by 0 bases and 0 bases, with 8 bases remaining between them. CDR1 and CDR2 (germline): SGHAT, FQNNGV. For the CDR3, the DNA is TGTGCCAGCAGCTTAGACACACTACTGAACACTGAAGCTTTCTTT. Translation: CASSLDTLLNTEAFF. Supplemented by reference TRBV11-2 and TRBJ1-1, the full variable domain reads EAGVAQSPRYKIIEKRQSVAFWCNPISGHATLYWYQQILGQGPKLLIQFQNNGVVDDSQLPKDRFSAERLKGVDSTLKIQPAKLEDSAVYLCASSLDTLLNTEAFFGQGTRLTVV.

The chain uses TRBV7-2 and TRBJ2-7, with 7 nucleotides matching TRBD2. The junction had 10 bases not matched to a gene; V was cut back by 3 bases and J by 2 bases. Germline V lookup: CDR1 SGHTA, CDR2 FQGNSA. The CDR3 has 16 amino acids. The CDR3 DNA reads TGTGCCAGCAGCTTCGAGCGGGGCGCAGGGACCTACGAGCAGTACTTC. It encodes CASSFERGAGTYEQYF.

The gene calls are TRBV6-1 and TRBJ1-2, with 8 bases that match TRBD1. Per germline, CDR1 MNHNS and CDR2 SASEGT. The CDR3 runs to 13 residues. V trimming: 10 bases; J trimming: 4 bases; junction bases outside the gene matches: 8. The CDR3 DNA follows: TGTGCCATATGGCAGGGGGCCATCTATGGCTACACCTTC. Its translation is CAIWQGAIYGYTF.

J is TRBJ2-5 and V is TRBV4-3, with D tentatively TRBD2 (5 bases). V lost 1 base and J 6 bases, leaving 21 bases between the germline ends. The CDR3 length is 17 residues. Germline V gene data show CDR1 as LGHNA and CDR2 as YSLEER. The CDR3, as DNA: TGCGCCAGCAGCCAAGTGTCCCTAGGTGGAGACGGGAAGACCCAGTACTTC. It yields the protein CASSQVSLGGDGKTQYF.

This chain links TRBV20-1 with TRBJ1-2; D not resolved. CDR3 length: 11 residues. Trimming pared 3 bases from V and 4 bases from J, leaving 6 bases between. CDR1 DFQATT and CDR2 SNEGSKA come from the germline V gene (reference sequence). The CDR3 here is CSASRSYGYTF. The CDR3, as DNA: TGCAGTGCTAGTCGGTCCTATGGCTACACCTTC.

V is TRBV28 and J is TRBJ1-1; no definite D call. Trimming removed 8 bases from V and 7 bases from J, with 14 bases in between. Germline V CDR1 and CDR2: MDHEN, SYDVKM. The CDR3 extends over 12 amino acids. In DNA form, the CDR3 reads TGTGCCAGCGGCATTGCCAGATTTGAAGCTTTCTTT. The encoded protein is CASGIARFEAFF.

The chain recombines TRBV7-2 with TRBJ1-5, with D perhaps matching TRBD1 (6 bases). Trimming pared 1 base from V and 5 bases from J, leaving 12 bases between. The CDR3 sequence is 15 residues long. Germline lookup yields CDR1 SGHTA and CDR2 FQGNSA. CDR3 DNA: TGTGCCAGCAGCTTAGAGTACAGGGTGGATCAGCCCCAGCATTTT. Protein product: CASSLEYRVDQPQHF.